The clone carrying this TCR beta chain was seen repeatedly, ten times or more. Germline V gives CDR1 SNHLY, CDR2 FYNNEI. The CDR3 loop spans 15 amino acids. Trimming cost V 6 bases and J 2 bases; bases outside gene matches: 9. This entry belongs to a study of shared clonotypes between healthy human individuals. The assay was immunoSEQ multiplex PCR, and TCRdb's table has in-frame clones only and misses some. The sample carries about 1.1 million clones, approximately 80% recorded once. The origin of this receptor is a man aged 18 to 30 in good health. Some clones in this sample may be carry-over from other donors' samples. V gene TRBV2 combines with J gene TRBJ1-2, with 7 bases matching TRBD1. Sample: memory CD4+ T cells from PBMCs. Subset specified: CD45RA-negative fraction. The CDR3 sequence: CASSKTATGNYGYTF. CDR3 in DNA: TGTGCCAGCAGCAAGACGGCGACAGGGAACTATGGCTACACCTTC.